This T cell receptor beta chain was retrieved from a study of OX40 agonist ivuxolimab in advanced cancers. Produced via immunoSEQ multiplex PCR; TCRdb's table is partial and in-frame only. The table has some 65,000 clones, about 77% seen once. The CDR3 is made up of 14 amino acids. Germline V lookup: CDR1 SGHRS, CDR2 YFSETQ. With 4 bases clipped from V and 3 bases from J, the junction kept 6 bases outside the gene matches. The chain couples TRBV5-1 to TRBJ1-1; TRBD1 matches at 7 bases. Here the sequenced sample was CD4+ or CD8+ T cells sorted from blood, taken in a trial of the OX40 agonist ivuxolimab. The receptor was derived from an adult with an advanced solid tumor such as melanoma, head and neck, liver or kidney cancer. The CDR3 DNA sequence: TGCGCCAGCAGCATCCAAACAGGGGACACTGAAGCTTTCTTT. The encoded protein is CASSIQTGDTEAFF.